The 14 T cell receptor beta chains below come from one sample, sequenced in a study of cytomegalovirus exposure and HLA in healthy donors (dated by TCRdb to 2016 to 2017). The library came from the immunoSEQ multiplex PCR assay. For the multiplex PCR, a mixture combining 60 forward primers for TCR Vbeta segments and 13 reverse primers for TCR Jbeta segments was used. TCRdb obtained this table from immuneACCESS and retained in-frame rearrangements with V and J assigned. These tables miss some clones; where compared with another copy, unresolved V genes account for less than half of the shortfall, and the remainder is unexplained. The sample's table covers around 210,000 clones. Clones ranked in the top ten supply around 0.95% of the sample. The sequenced sample consisted of PBMCs. The receptors stem from a woman between 25 and 40 years old in good health and CMV-seropositive.

The DNA for the CDR3 is TGCGCCAGCAGCTCGACAGGGGTCCTCCACGAGCAGTACTTC. Protein sequence: CASSSTGVLHEQYF. The chain combines TRBV5-1 with TRBJ2-7, with 8 nucleotides matching TRBD1. The CDR3 has 14 residues. Unmatched junction bases numbered 7, after V lost 3 bases and J lost 5 bases. CDR1 and CDR2 (germline): SGHRS, YFSETQ. Full variable domain (remainder filled in from reference TRBV5-1 and TRBJ2-7): KAGVTQTPRYLIKTRGQQVTLSCSPISGHRSVSWYQQTPGQGLQFLFEYFSETQRNKGNFPGRFSGRQFSNSRSEMNVSTLELGDSALYLCASSSTGVLHEQYFGPGTRLTVT.

The chain is built from TRBV7-9 and TRBJ1-2; possibly TRBD1 for D (5 bases). V dropped 1 base and J dropped 2 bases, with 11 bases sitting between them. Germline values: CDR1 SEHNR, CDR2 FQNEAQ (reference sequence). There are 15 residues in the CDR3. Written as DNA, the CDR3 is TGTGCCAGCAGCTTAGAACAGGTCTTGAACTATGGCTACACCTTC. The encoded protein is CASSLEQVLNYGYTF.

V usage is TRBV11-2 and J usage is TRBJ2-1; possibly TRBD2 for D (6 bases). The germline V gene encodes CDR1 SGHAT and CDR2 FQNNGV. CDR3 length equals 15 residues. Trimming removed 0 bases from V and 4 bases from J, with 10 bases in between. The CDR3 sequence: CASSLEPGEYNEQFF. As DNA, the CDR3 is TGTGCCAGCAGCTTAGAGCCGGGGGAGTACAATGAGCAGTTCTTC.

This chain uses TRBV7-2 with TRBJ2-2, with a tentative D call TRBD1 (6 bases). The CDR3 consists of 15 residues. Trimming pared 5 bases from V and 0 bases from J, leaving 10 bases between. In germline, CDR1 is SGHTA, CDR2 FQGNSA. CDR3 sequence reads: CASSRRTANTGELFF. CDR3 in DNA: TGTGCCAGCAGCCGCAGGACAGCGAACACCGGGGAGCTGTTTTTT.

The chain couples TRBV4-3 to TRBJ1-4, with TRBD1 identical over 7 bases. The CDR3 loop spans 16 amino acids. Germline values: CDR1 LGHNA, CDR2 YSLEER. The J segment lost 1 base and the V segment lost 2 bases, leaving 4 bases of the junction unmatched. In DNA, the CDR3 is TGCGCCAGCAGCCAAATGAGGGGGCGAACTAATGAAAAACTGTTTTTT. As protein: CASSQMRGRTNEKLFF.

About this clone: Other DNA sequences from this sample encode an identical CDR3 as well. This sequence joins TRBV19 and TRBJ2-1; 7 positions match TRBD2. The CDR3 has 16 amino acids. Germline CDR1 reads LNHDA; CDR2 reads SQIVND (reference sequence). V lost 3 bases and J lost 0; bases outside the gene matches: 5. The CDR3 coding sequence is TGTGCCAGTAGTATCTATGGCGGGAGCTCCTACAATGAGCAGTTCTTC. This encodes CASSIYGGSSYNEQFF.

The chain joins TRBV9 to TRBJ2-5; 13 positions agree with TRBD2. The CDR3 runs to 18 residues. Unmatched junction bases numbered 7, after V lost 0 bases and J lost 2 bases. Germline assignment: CDR1 SGDLS and CDR2 YYNGEE. The DNA for the CDR3 is TGTGCCAGCAGCGTAGAGGGACTAGCGGGGACCCTTCAAGAGACCCAGTACTTC. Protein product: CASSVEGLAGTLQETQYF. Full variable domain (outside the CDR3, taken from reference TRBV9 and TRBJ2-5): DSGVTQTPKHLITATGQRVTLRCSPRSGDLSVYWYQQSLDQGLQFLIQYYNGEERAKGNILERFSAQQFPDLHSELNLSSLELGDSALYFCASSVEGLAGTLQETQYFGPGTRLLVL.

CDR3 DNA: TGTGCCAGCAGCCCGAGGGGCAGGGGACAAGAGACCCAGTACTTC. Protein product: CASSPRGRGQETQYF. This sequence joins TRBV11-3 and TRBJ2-5, with a weak D call TRBD1 (6 bases). V gave up 5 bases and J gave up 2 bases, with 15 bases separating them. This CDR3 comprises 15 residues. Germline V gene lookup returns CDR1 SGHNT and CDR2 YENEEA.

The genes are TRBV2 and TRBJ1-2, with a tentative D call TRBD1 (6 bases). The CDR3 sequence is 13 residues long. The V end lost 2 bases, the J end lost 14 bases, and 18 bases lay between the germline ends. CDR1 is SNHLY and CDR2 is FYNNEI in the germline V gene. The CDR3 region is CASSERSGELWTF. The CDR3 DNA reads TGTGCCAGCAGTGAACGCTCAGGGGAGTTATGGACCTTC.

The chain uses TRBV5-4 and TRBJ1-2, with D possibly being TRBD1 (5 bases). Germline-derived CDR1 and CDR2 are SGHNT and YYREEE (reference sequence). The CDR3 contains 14 residues. V was clipped by 4 bases and J by 4 bases, with 14 bases between them. DNA for the CDR3: TGTGCCAGCAGCCACTGGACGGGGGGCTATGGCTACACCTTC. Amino acid sequence: CASSHWTGGYGYTF.

The J gene is TRBJ2-7, the V gene TRBV30; 10 nucleotides match TRBD1. Germline V gives CDR1 GTSNPN, CDR2 SVGIG (reference sequence). The length of the CDR3 is 13 residues. V was clipped by 3 bases and J by 8 bases; unmatched bases: 7. The CDR3 region has the DNA TGTGCCTGGAGCCCAGGACAGGGGGGGAAGCAGTACTTC. Its translation is CAWSPGQGGKQYF.

The rearrangement uses TRBV9 and TRBJ1-6, with 8 bases that match TRBD1. Germline V CDR1 and CDR2: SGDLS, YYNGEE. The length of the CDR3 is 17 residues. Trimming took 3 bases from V and 3 from J; bases not matched to a gene: 8. The CDR3 DNA sequence: TGTGCCAGCAGCGCCCCACAGGGGGGGGACTATAATTCACCCCTCCACTTT. Residues: CASSAPQGGDYNSPLHF.

The gene calls are TRBV5-5 and TRBJ2-1, with TRBD1 identical over 9 bases. The CDR3 contains 15 residues. Germline assignment: CDR1 SGHKS and CDR2 YYEKEE (reference sequence). Germline trimming cut 5 bases from V and 5 bases from J; bases unmatched to any gene: 8. CDR3 region: CASRIPGQGHNEQFF. The CDR3 region has the DNA TGTGCCAGCAGGATACCGGGACAGGGCCACAATGAGCAGTTCTTC.

The chain recombines TRBV28 with TRBJ1-2; the match to TRBD1 covers 8 bases. The CDR3 sequence is 15 residues long. Germline V gene data show CDR1 as MDHEN and CDR2 as SYDVKM. The V gene end was trimmed by 4 bases and the J gene end by 4 bases; junction bases not matched to a gene: 8. This CDR3 reads CASSSQQGGLYGYTF. The CDR3 nucleotides are TGTGCCAGCAGTTCTCAACAGGGGGGCCTCTATGGCTACACCTTC.